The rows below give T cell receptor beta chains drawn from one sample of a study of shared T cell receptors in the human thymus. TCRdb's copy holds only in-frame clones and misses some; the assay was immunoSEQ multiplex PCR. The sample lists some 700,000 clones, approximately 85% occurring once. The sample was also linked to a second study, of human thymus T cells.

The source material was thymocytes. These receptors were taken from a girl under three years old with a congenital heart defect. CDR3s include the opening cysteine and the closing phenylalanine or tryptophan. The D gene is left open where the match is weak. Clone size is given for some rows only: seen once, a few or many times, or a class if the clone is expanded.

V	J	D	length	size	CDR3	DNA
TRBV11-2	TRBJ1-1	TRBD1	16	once	CASRDRGPKMNTEAFF	TGTGCCAGCAGGGACAGGGGCCCCAAGATGAACACTGAAGCTTTCTTT
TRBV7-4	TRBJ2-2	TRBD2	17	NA	CASSQGTSGGESGELFF	TGTGCCAGCAGCCAAGGGACTAGCGGGGGTGAATCCGGGGAGCTGTTTTTT
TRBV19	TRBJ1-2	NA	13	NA	CASSFTGNYGYTF	TGTGCCAGTAGTTTTACAGGGAACTATGGCTACACCTTC
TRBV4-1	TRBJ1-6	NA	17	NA	CASSQDQRRTANSPLHF	TGCGCCAGCAGCCAAGATCAGAGAAGGACAGCTAATTCACCCCTCCACTTT
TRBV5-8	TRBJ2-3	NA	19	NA	CASSLRDSRRGRNTDTQYF	TGTGCCAGCAGCTTGCGGGACTCTCGGCGGGGACGGAACACAGATACGCAGTATTTT
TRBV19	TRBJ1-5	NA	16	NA	CASSIKRGKGNQPQHF	TGTGCCAGTAGTATAAAGAGAGGGAAAGGGAATCAGCCCCAGCATTTT
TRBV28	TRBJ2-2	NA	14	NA	CASSFLGVIGELFF	TGTGCCAGCAGCTTTCTCGGGGTGATCGGGGAGCTGTTTTTT
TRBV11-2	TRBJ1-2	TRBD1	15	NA	CASSLELRQGGGYTF	TGTGCCAGCAGCTTGGAATTACGCCAGGGGGGTGGCTACACCTTC
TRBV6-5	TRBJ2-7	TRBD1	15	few	CASSNGTGDSSEQYF	TGTGCCAGCAGTAACGGGACAGGGGATTCCTCCGAGCAGTACTTC
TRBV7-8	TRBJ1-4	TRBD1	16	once	CASNSRATGSNEKLFF	TGTGCCAGCAACTCACGGGCGACAGGGAGTAATGAAAAACTGTTTTTT
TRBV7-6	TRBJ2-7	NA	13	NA	CASSSGSSYEQYF	TGTGCCAGCAGCTCCGGTAGCTCCTACGAGCAGTACTTC
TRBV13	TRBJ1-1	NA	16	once	CASSLRVLGPITEAFF	TGTGCCAGCAGCTTACGAGTCCTGGGGCCAATTACTGAAGCTTTCTTT
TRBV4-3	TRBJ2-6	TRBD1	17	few	CASSPDREQPGANVLTF	TGCGCCAGCAGCCCGGACAGGGAACAACCTGGGGCCAACGTCCTGACTTTC
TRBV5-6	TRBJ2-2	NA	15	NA	CASSLSRANTGELFF	TGTGCCAGCAGCCTCTCAAGAGCGAACACCGGGGAGCTGTTTTTT
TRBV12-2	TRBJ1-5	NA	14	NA	CASRLSGANQPQHF	TGTGCAAGTCGCTTAAGTGGGGCTAATCAGCCCCAGCATTTT
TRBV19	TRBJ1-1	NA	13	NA	CASRSPPGAEAFF	TGTGCCAGTCGATCACCCCCAGGGGCTGAAGCTTTCTTT
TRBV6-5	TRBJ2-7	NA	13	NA	CASEVARGSEQYF	TGTGCCAGCGAAGTGGCCAGGGGATCCGAGCAGTACTTC
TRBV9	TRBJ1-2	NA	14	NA	CASSAKTANYGYTF	TGTGCCAGCAGCGCAAAGACAGCTAACTATGGCTACACCTTC
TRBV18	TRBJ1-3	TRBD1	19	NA	CASSRQPDRAVAGGNTIYF	TGTGCCAGCTCACGACAACCGGACAGGGCTGTCGCCGGTGGAAACACCATATATTTT
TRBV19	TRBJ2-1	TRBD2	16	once	CTSSIGRGGSYNEQFF	TGTACCAGTAGTATCGGCCGGGGGGGCTCCTACAATGAGCAGTTCTTC
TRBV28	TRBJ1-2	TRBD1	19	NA	CASSPHPKRRQGGTYGYTF	TGTGCCAGCAGTCCACACCCAAAACGTAGACAGGGTGGGACCTATGGCTACACCTTC
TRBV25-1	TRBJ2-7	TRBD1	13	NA	CASRWTGGDEQYF	TGTGCCAGCCGCTGGACAGGGGGTGACGAGCAGTACTTC
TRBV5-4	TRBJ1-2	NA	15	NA	CASSLMPDGDYGYTF	TGTGCCAGCAGCTTGATGCCAGATGGTGACTATGGCTACACCTTC
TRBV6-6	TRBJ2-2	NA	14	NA	CASRNTGRWGELFF	TGTGCCAGCAGAAACACAGGGCGTTGGGGGGAGCTGTTTTTT
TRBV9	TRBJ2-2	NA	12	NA	CASSALSGELFF	TGTGCCAGCAGCGCTCTGTCCGGGGAGCTGTTTTTT
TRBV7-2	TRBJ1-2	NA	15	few	CASSLGGPLGYGYTF	TGTGCCAGCAGCCTGGGGGGGCCCTTAGGCTATGGCTACACCTTC
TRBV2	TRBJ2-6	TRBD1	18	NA	CASSEARDRGLGANVLTF	TGTGCCAGCAGTGAAGCGCGGGACAGGGGGCTAGGGGCCAACGTCCTGACTTTC
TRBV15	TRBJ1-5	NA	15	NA	CATSRSAADNQPQHF	TGTGCCACCAGCAGATCAGCGGCGGATAATCAGCCCCAGCATTTT
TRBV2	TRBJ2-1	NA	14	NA	CAGDVAPEDNEQFF	TGTGCCGGCGACGTAGCTCCCGAGGACAATGAGCAGTTCTTC
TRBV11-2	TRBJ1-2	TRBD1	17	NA	CASSSPRQGSPNYGYTF	TGTGCCAGCAGCTCACCCCGACAGGGTAGCCCTAACTATGGCTACACCTTC
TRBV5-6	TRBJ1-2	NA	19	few	CASSLTAENQKEANYGYTF	TGTGCCAGCAGCTTGACGGCGGAAAACCAGAAGGAAGCTAACTATGGCTACACCTTC
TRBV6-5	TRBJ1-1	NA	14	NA	CASSYAGGGRQAFF	TGTGCCAGCAGTTACGCTGGGGGCGGCAGGCAAGCTTTCTTT
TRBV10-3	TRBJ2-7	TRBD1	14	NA	CAITEPGQGHEQYF	TGTGCCATCACCGAGCCGGGACAGGGTCACGAGCAGTACTTC
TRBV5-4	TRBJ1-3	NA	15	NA	CASSGTSSSGNTIYF	TGTGCCAGCAGCGGGACTTCCAGCTCTGGAAACACCATATATTTT
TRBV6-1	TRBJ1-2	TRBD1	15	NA	CASSATGQGIVGYTF	TGTGCCAGCAGTGCTACGGGACAGGGGATAGTTGGCTACACCTTC
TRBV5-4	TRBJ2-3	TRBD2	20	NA	CASSLLVWGLAGGLYGTQYF	TGTGCCAGCAGCTTGTTGGTTTGGGGACTAGCGGGGGGCCTTTATGGTACGCAGTATTTT